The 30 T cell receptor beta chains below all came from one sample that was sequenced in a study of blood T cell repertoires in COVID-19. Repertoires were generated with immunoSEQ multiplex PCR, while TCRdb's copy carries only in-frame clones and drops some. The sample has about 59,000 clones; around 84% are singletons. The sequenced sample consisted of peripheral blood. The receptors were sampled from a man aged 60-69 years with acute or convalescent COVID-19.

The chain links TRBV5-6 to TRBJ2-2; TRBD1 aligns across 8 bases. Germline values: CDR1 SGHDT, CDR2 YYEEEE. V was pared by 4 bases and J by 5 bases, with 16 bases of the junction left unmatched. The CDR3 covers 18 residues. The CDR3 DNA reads TGTGCCAGCAGCCACGGTGGTGGGACAGGCCTGGTGACCGGGGAGCTGTTTTTT. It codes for CASSHGGGTGLVTGELFF.

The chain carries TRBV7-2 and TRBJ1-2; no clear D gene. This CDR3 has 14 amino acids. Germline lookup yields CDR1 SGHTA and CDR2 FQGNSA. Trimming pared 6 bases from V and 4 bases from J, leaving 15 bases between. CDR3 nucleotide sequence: TGTGCCAGCAGGATTGACGGGTTCGGCTATGGCTACACCTTC. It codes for CASRIDGFGYGYTF.

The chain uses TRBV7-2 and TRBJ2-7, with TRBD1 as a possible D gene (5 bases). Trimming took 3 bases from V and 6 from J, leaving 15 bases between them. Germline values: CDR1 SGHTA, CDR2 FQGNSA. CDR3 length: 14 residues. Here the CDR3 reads CASSLRQSPGEQYF. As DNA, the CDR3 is TGTGCCAGCAGCTTGAGACAGAGCCCTGGCGAGCAGTACTTC.

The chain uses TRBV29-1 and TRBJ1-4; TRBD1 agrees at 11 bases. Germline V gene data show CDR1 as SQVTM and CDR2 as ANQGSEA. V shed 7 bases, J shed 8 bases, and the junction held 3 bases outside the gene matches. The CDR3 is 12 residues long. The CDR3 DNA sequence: TGCAGCGGACGGACAGGGGGCGAAAAACTGTTTTTT. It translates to CSGRTGGEKLFF.

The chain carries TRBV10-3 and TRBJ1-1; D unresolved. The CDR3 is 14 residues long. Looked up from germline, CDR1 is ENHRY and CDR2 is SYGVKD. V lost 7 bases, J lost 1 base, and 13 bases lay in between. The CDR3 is CAITPQESNTEAFF. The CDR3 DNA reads TGTGCCATCACTCCGCAGGAATCGAACACTGAAGCTTTCTTT.

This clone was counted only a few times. CDR3: CATSGREQYF. The DNA for the CDR3 is TGTGCCACCTCCGGCAGGGAGCAGTACTTC. The chain couples TRBV28 to TRBJ2-7; D ambiguous. Germline V gene lookup returns CDR1 MDHEN and CDR2 SYDVKM. V was cut by 10 bases and J by 7 bases, with 11 bases left in between. The CDR3 is 10 amino acids.

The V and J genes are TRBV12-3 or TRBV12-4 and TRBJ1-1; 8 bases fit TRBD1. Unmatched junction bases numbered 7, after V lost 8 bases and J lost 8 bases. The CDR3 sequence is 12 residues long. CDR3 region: CASLGRQGEAFF. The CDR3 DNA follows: TGTGCCAGCCTGGGGAGACAGGGGGAAGCTTTCTTT.

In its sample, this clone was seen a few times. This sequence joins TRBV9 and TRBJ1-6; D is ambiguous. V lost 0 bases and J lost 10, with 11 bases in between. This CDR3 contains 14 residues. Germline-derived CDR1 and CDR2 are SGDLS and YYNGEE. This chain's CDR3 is CASSVGSGGSPLHF. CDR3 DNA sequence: TGTGCCAGCAGCGTAGGTAGTGGCGGATCACCCCTCCACTTT.

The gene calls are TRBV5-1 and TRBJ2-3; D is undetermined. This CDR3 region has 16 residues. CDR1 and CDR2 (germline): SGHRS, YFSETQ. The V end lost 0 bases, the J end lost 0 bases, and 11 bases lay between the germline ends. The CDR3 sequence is CASSLAVKASTDTQYF. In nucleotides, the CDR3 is TGCGCCAGCAGCTTGGCGGTCAAAGCTAGCACAGATACGCAGTATTTT.

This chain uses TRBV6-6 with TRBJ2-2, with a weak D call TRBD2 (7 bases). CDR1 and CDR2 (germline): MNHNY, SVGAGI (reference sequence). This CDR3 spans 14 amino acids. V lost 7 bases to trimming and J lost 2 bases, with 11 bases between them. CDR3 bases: TGTGCCAGCAAGGCGGGGGCTAACACCGGGGAGCTGTTTTTT. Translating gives CASKAGANTGELFF.

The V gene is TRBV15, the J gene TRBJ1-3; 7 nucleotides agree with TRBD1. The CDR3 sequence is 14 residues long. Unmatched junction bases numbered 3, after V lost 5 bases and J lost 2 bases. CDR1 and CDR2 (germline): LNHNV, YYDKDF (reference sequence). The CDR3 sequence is CATSDGTAGNTIYF. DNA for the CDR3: TGTGCCACCAGCGACGGGACAGCTGGAAACACCATATATTTT.

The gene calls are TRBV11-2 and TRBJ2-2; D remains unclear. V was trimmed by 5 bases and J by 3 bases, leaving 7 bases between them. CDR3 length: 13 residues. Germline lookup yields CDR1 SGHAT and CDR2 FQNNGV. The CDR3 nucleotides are TGTGCCAGCAGCAAACAGTACACCGGGGAGCTGTTTTTT. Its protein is CASSKQYTGELFF.

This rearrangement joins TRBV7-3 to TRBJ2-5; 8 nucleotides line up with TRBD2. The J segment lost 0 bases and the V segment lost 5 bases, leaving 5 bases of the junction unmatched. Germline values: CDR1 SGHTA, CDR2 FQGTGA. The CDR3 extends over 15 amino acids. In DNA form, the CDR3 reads TGTGCCAGCAGCAGCTCGGGGGGGTACCAAGAGACCCAGTACTTC. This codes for CASSSSGGYQETQYF.

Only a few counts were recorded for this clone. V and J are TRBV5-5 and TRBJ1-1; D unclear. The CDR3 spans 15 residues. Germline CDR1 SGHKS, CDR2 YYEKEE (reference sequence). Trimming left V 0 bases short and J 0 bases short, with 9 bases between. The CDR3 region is CASSLGVAMNTEAFF. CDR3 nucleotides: TGTGCCAGCAGCTTGGGAGTAGCTATGAACACTGAAGCTTTCTTT.

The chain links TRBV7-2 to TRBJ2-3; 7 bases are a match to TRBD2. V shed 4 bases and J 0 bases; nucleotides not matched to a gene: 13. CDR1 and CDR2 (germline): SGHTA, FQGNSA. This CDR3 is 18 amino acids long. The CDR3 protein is CASSSQSGGGASTDTQYF. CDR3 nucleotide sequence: TGTGCCAGCAGCTCCCAGTCGGGGGGAGGTGCTAGCACAGATACGCAGTATTTT. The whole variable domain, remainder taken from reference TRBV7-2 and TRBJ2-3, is GAGVSQSPSNKVTEKGKDVELRCDPISGHTALYWYRQSLGQGLEFLIYFQGNSAPDKSGLPSDRFSAERTGGSVSTLTIQRTQQEDSAVYLCASSSQSGGGASTDTQYFGPGTRLTVL.

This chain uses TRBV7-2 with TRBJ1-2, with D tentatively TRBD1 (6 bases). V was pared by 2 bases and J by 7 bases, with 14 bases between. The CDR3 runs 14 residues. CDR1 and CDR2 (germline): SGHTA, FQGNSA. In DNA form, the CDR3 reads TGTGCCAGCAGCTTAACACGACAACAGGGTGGCTACACCTTC. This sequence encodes CASSLTRQQGGYTF.

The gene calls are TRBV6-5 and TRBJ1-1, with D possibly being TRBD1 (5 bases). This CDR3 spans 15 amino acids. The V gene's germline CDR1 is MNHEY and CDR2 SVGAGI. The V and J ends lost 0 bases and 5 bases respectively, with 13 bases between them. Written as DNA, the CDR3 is TGTGCCAGCAGTTACTCCCTTGACAGAAAGACTGAAGCTTTCTTT. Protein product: CASSYSLDRKTEAFF.

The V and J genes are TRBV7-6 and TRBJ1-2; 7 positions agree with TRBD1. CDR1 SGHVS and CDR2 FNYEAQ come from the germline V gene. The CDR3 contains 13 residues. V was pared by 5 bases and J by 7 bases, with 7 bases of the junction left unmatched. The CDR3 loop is CASSPLDRAGYTF. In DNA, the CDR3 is TGTGCCAGCAGCCCCCTCGACAGGGCTGGCTACACCTTC.

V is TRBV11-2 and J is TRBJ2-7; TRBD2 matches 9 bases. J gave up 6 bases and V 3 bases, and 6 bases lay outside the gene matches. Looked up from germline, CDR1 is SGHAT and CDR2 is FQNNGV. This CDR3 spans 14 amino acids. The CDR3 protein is CASSFPKRGVEQYF. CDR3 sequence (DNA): TGTGCCAGCAGCTTCCCCAAGCGGGGGGTCGAGCAGTACTTC.

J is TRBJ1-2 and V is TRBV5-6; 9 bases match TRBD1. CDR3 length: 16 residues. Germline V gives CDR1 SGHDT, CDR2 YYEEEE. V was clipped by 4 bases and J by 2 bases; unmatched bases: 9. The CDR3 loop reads CASSLRTGDPNYGYTF. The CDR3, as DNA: TGTGCCAGCAGCCTTAGGACAGGGGACCCAAACTATGGCTACACCTTC.

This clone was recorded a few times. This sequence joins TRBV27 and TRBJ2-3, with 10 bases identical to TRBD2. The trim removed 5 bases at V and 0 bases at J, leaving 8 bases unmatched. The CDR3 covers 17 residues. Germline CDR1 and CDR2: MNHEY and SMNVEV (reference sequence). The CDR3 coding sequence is TGTGCCAGCAGTCCCTTTCTAGCGGGGGCAAGCACAGATACGCAGTATTTT. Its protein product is CASSPFLAGASTDTQYF.

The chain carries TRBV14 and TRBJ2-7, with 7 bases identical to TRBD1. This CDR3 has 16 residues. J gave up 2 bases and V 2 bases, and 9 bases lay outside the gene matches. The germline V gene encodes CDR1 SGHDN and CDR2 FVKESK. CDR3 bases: TGTGCCAGCAGCCAATGGAACCTGGGACAGACCTACGAGCAGTACTTC. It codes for CASSQWNLGQTYEQYF.

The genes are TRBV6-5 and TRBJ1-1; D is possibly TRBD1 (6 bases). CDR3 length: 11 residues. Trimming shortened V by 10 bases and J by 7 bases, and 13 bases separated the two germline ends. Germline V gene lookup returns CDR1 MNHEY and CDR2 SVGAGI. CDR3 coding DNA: TGTGCCATTTCTACAGGGTTTGAAGCTTTCTTT. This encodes CAISTGFEAFF.

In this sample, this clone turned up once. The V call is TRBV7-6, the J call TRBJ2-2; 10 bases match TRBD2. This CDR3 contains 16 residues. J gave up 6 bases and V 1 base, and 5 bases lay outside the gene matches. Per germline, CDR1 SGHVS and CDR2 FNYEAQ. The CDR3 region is CASSLVPAGGPGELFF. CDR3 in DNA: TGTGCCAGCAGCTTAGTTCCAGCGGGGGGGCCCGGGGAGCTGTTTTTT.

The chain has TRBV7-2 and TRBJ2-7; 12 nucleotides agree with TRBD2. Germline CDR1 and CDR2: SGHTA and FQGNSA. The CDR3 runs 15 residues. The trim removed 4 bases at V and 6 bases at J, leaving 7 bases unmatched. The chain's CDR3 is CASSSETSGGSEQYF. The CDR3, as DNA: TGTGCCAGCAGCTCAGAGACTAGCGGGGGATCCGAGCAGTACTTC.

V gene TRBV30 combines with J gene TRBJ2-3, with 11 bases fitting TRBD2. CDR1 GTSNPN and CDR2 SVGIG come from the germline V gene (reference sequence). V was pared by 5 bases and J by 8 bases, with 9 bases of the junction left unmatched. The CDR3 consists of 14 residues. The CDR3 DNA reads TGTGCCTGGGCGGCTAGCGGGGGGACACGTACGCAGTATTTT. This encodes CAWAASGGTRTQYF.

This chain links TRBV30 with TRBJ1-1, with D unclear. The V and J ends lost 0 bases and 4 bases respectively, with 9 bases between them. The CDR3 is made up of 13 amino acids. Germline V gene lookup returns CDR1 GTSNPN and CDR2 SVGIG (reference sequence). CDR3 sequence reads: CAWSVLRFTEAFF. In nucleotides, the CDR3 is TGTGCCTGGAGTGTACTGAGGTTCACTGAAGCTTTCTTT.

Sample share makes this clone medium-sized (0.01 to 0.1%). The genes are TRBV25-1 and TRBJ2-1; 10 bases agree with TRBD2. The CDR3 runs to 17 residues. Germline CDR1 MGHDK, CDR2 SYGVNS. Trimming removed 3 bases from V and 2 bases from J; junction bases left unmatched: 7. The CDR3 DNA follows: TGTGCCAGCAGTGACCCCCAAGCGGGGGGGCCCTACAATGAGCAGTTCTTC. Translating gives CASSDPQAGGPYNEQFF. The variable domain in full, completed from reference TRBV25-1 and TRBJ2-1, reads EADIYQTPRYLVIGTGKKITLECSQTMGHDKMYWYQQDPGMELHLIHYSYGVNSTEKGDLSSESTVSRIRTEHFPLTLESARPSHTSQYLCASSDPQAGGPYNEQFFGPGTRLTVL.

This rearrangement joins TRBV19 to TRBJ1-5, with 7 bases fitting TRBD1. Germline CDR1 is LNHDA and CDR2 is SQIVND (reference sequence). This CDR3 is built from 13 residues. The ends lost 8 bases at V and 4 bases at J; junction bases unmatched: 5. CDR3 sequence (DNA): TGTGCCAGTGATGACAGGGTAAATCAGCCCCAGCATTTT. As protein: CASDDRVNQPQHF.

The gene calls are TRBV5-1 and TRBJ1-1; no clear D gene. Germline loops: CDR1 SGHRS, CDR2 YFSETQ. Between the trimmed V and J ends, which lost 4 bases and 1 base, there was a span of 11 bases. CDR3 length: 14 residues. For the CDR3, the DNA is TGCGCCAGCAGCCCCGTCTGGCCGAACACTGAAGCTTTCTTT. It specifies CASSPVWPNTEAFF. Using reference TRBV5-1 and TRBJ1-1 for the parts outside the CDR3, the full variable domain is KAGVTQTPRYLIKTRGQQVTLSCSPISGHRSVSWYQQTPGQGLQFLFEYFSETQRNKGNFPGRFSGRQFSNSRSEMNVSTLELGDSALYLCASSPVWPNTEAFFGQGTRLTVV.